The 29 T cell receptor beta chains given below trace back to one sample, sequenced in a study of blood T cell repertoires in COVID-19. Profiling relied on immunoSEQ multiplex PCR, and the TCRdb table lists in-frame clones only, not all of them. The sample lists almost 400,000 clones, around 92% occurring once. The sequencing sample was made of PBMCs or T cells enriched from blood (not recorded which). These receptors were obtained from a woman aged 25 to 39 who had recovered from COVID-19.

DNA of the CDR3: TGTGCCAGCAGCACTGACAGGGGAACGTACGAGCAGTACTTC. It is translated as CASSTDRGTYEQYF. This chain uses TRBV7-2 with TRBJ2-7, with 8 bases that match TRBD1. The germline V gene encodes CDR1 SGHTA and CDR2 FQGNSA. CDR3 size: 14 residues. Losses at the gene ends were 5 bases for V and 4 bases for J; bases not matched to a gene: 7. Complete variable domain (other parts from reference TRBV7-2 and TRBJ2-7): GAGVSQSPSNKVTEKGKDVELRCDPISGHTALYWYRQSLGQGLEFLIYFQGNSAPDKSGLPSDRFSAERTGGSVSTLTIQRTQQEDSAVYLCASSTDRGTYEQYFGPGTRLTVT.

In nucleotides, the CDR3 is TGCAGCGTTGAAGGGATCGCGGGGGTCTGGGACACTGAAGCTTTCTTT. Amino acid sequence: CSVEGIAGVWDTEAFF. The gene calls are TRBV29-1 and TRBJ1-1; D is possibly TRBD1 (5 bases). V was trimmed by 1 base and J by 3 bases, leaving 18 bases between them. The germline V gene encodes CDR1 SQVTM and CDR2 ANQGSEA. There are 16 residues in the CDR3.

The genes are TRBV18 and TRBJ2-7; 8 bases fit TRBD1. The CDR3 contains 15 residues. The junction had 9 bases not matched to a gene; V was cut back by 3 bases and J by 5 bases. The V gene's germline CDR1 is KGHSH and CDR2 LQKENI. The CDR3 spells CASSPRTGTVNEQYF. CDR3 DNA: TGTGCCAGCTCACCGAGGACAGGGACAGTCAACGAGCAGTACTTC.

This clone was counted a few times. The chain employs TRBV7-9 and TRBJ2-2, with 8 nucleotides matching TRBD2. CDR3 length: 13 residues. V shed 10 bases, J shed 3 bases, and the junction held 4 bases outside the gene matches. Germline V lookup: CDR1 SEHNR, CDR2 FQNEAQ (reference sequence). The CDR3 region has the DNA TGTGCCAACCGACTAGCGCACACCGGGGAGCTGTTTTTT. As protein: CANRLAHTGELFF.

This clone was counted a single time. This chain links TRBV20-1 with TRBJ2-2, with D possibly TRBD2 on 6 matching bases. This CDR3 spans 14 amino acids. V lost 3 bases and J lost 5, with 13 bases in between. Germline lookup yields CDR1 DFQATT and CDR2 SNEGSKA (reference sequence). Here the CDR3 DNA reads TGCAGTGCTAGTAGGGGACTCGGGACCGGGGAGCTGTTTTTT. Translated, it gives CSASRGLGTGELFF.

CDR3 DNA: TGCGCCAGCAGCAACTCCGGGACAGCCTATGGCTACACCTTC. Residues: CASSNSGTAYGYTF. J is TRBJ1-2 and V is TRBV5-1, with TRBD1 identical over 7 bases. This CDR3 is built from 14 residues. From germline, CDR1 is SGHRS and CDR2 YFSETQ. V lost 4 bases and J lost 4; bases outside the gene matches: 7.

The V and J genes are TRBV7-8 and TRBJ1-6, with D hard to call. Trimming took 2 bases from V and 8 from J, leaving 10 bases between them. The CDR3 contains 14 residues. Germline V gene lookup returns CDR1 SGHVS and CDR2 FQNEAQ. CDR3 sequence (DNA): TGTGCCAGCAGCTTAACGGAGTCCTATTCACCCCTCCACTTT. Amino acids: CASSLTESYSPLHF.

The chain recombines TRBV6-5 with TRBJ2-1; 12 nucleotides align to TRBD2. J was trimmed by 2 bases and V by 7 bases; bases with no gene match: 3. CDR1 MNHEY and CDR2 SVGAGI come from the germline V gene. There are 15 residues in the CDR3. The CDR3 nucleotides read TGTGCCAGCAATCTAGCGGGAGGGCCCTACAATGAGCAGTTCTTC. Amino acid sequence: CASNLAGGPYNEQFF.

The CDR3 nucleotides are TGTGCCAGCAGCTTAGTCCCGGGAGGCCCCCGCGATGAGCAGTTCTTC. Protein: CASSLVPGGPRDEQFF. V is TRBV7-7 and J is TRBJ2-1; the match to TRBD2 covers 7 bases. Looked up from germline, CDR1 is SSHAT and CDR2 is FNYEAQ (reference sequence). V shed 1 base, J shed 8 bases, and the junction held 11 bases outside the gene matches. The CDR3 is 16 amino acids.

The chain is built from TRBV7-8 and TRBJ2-5, with 13 bases lining up with TRBD2. V shed 2 bases, J shed 5 bases, and the junction held 11 bases outside the gene matches. CDR1 and CDR2 (germline): SGHVS, FQNEAQ. The CDR3 has 18 residues. In DNA form, the CDR3 reads TGTGCCAGCAGCTTAATGAAGAGACTAGCGGGGGGCAGGGAGACCCAGTACTTC. It specifies CASSLMKRLAGGRETQYF.

The sample holds one count of this clone. The rearrangement links TRBV19 to TRBJ2-7; the D gene is possibly TRBD1 (6 bases). The CDR3 runs 16 residues. Between the trimmed V and J ends, which lost 9 bases and 0 bases, there was a span of 21 bases. Looked up from germline, CDR1 is LNHDA and CDR2 is SQIVND (reference sequence). CDR3 loop: CAREGPGQGNSYEQYF. As DNA, the CDR3 is TGTGCCAGGGAAGGCCCTGGCCAGGGGAACTCCTACGAGCAGTACTTC. Full variable domain (missing parts from reference TRBV19 and TRBJ2-7): DGGITQSPKYLFRKEGQNVTLSCEQNLNHDAMYWYRQDPGQGLRLIYYSQIVNDFQKGDIAEGYSVSREKKESFPLTVTSAQKNPTAFYLCAREGPGQGNSYEQYFGPGTRLTVT.

The chain carries TRBV7-2 and TRBJ1-5, with 7 bases matching TRBD1. This CDR3 region has 16 residues. Germline trimming cut 6 bases from V and 9 bases from J; bases unmatched to any gene: 17. Germline V gene sequence: CDR1 SGHTA, CDR2 FQGNSA. The CDR3 coding sequence is TGTGCCAGCAGTCCGGACAGGTCGACACCCCCTCGGCCCCAGCATTTT. Residues: CASSPDRSTPPRPQHF.

A note on this clone: The sample has other DNA sequences that encode this CDR3 too. CDR3 region: CASSVGQGGQPQHF. CDR3 nucleotides: TGTGCCAGCAGCGTAGGGCAGGGCGGTCAGCCCCAGCATTTT. The V call is TRBV9, the J call TRBJ1-5; a weak D match, TRBD1 (5 bases). V lost 0 bases and J lost 6, with 10 bases in between. There are 14 residues in the CDR3. Looked up from germline, CDR1 is SGDLS and CDR2 is YYNGEE.

Only a few counts were recorded for this clone. The chain recombines TRBV3-1 (or the pseudogene TRBV3-2) with TRBJ2-6; the match to TRBD1 covers 8 bases. The length of the CDR3 is 18 residues. Germline CDR1 reads LGHDT; CDR2 reads YNNKEL (reference sequence). After removal of 1 base from V and 3 bases from J, the junction contained 8 bases not matched to a gene. In DNA form, the CDR3 reads TGTGCCAGCAGCCAAGCCGCCCAGGGGGCGGGTGGGGCCAACGTCCTGACTTTC. Its protein product is CASSQAAQGAGGANVLTF.

This chain uses TRBV30 with TRBJ2-5, with D perhaps TRBD2 (7 bases). V lost 5 bases and J 0 bases, leaving 13 bases between the germline ends. The CDR3 contains 14 residues. CDR1 and CDR2 from the germline V gene are GTSNPN and SVGIG (reference sequence). The CDR3 loop is CAWDKGGYQETQYF. The CDR3 DNA is TGTGCCTGGGATAAGGGGGGGTACCAAGAGACCCAGTACTTC.

This clone was seen just once. The chain joins TRBV9 to TRBJ1-6; D may be TRBD1 (6 bases). The CDR3 loop spans 14 amino acids. Germline assignment: CDR1 SGDLS and CDR2 YYNGEE. Trimming took off 3 bases at V and 6 bases at J, with 10 bases between the two ends. The CDR3 sequence: CASSAQGLNSPLHF. CDR3 nucleotides: TGTGCCAGCAGCGCTCAGGGGCTTAATTCACCCCTCCACTTT.

The chain links TRBV30 to TRBJ2-7, with D tentatively TRBD2 (6 bases). This CDR3 has 12 residues. The germline gives CDR1 GTSNPN, CDR2 SVGIG (reference sequence). The germline V and J ends were trimmed by 1 base and 5 bases, with 9 bases remaining between them. The CDR3 coding sequence is TGTGCCTGGAGTGGTGGAGGGAACGAGCAGTACTTC. Amino acid sequence: CAWSGGGNEQYF.

The rearrangement joins TRBV30 to TRBJ1-6; D unclear. The CDR3 is made up of 14 amino acids. Germline CDR1 is GTSNPN and CDR2 is SVGIG (reference sequence). V was cut by 3 bases and J by 4 bases, with 10 bases left in between. Here the CDR3 DNA reads TGTGCCTGGAGGACCGGAGAGTATAATTCACCCCTCCACTTT. This sequence encodes CAWRTGEYNSPLHF.

V gene TRBV30 combines with J gene TRBJ2-7; D not resolved. The CDR3 has 15 amino acids. V was trimmed by 1 base and J by 0 bases, leaving 13 bases between them. CDR1 and CDR2 (germline): GTSNPN, SVGIG (reference sequence). The CDR3 DNA is TGTGCCTGGAGTGCTGGGCGTGAGAGCTCCTACGAGCAGTACTTC. Protein sequence: CAWSAGRESSYEQYF.

The chain is built from TRBV10-3 and TRBJ2-2, with D hard to call. Germline values: CDR1 ENHRY, CDR2 SYGVKD. The ends were cut back, 4 bases at V and 1 base at J, with 7 bases in the middle. This CDR3 region has 14 residues. CDR3 DNA sequence: TGTGCCATCAGTGCACTTGTGAACACCGGGGAGCTGTTTTTT. This encodes CAISALVNTGELFF.

As concerns this clone: This specimen includes other DNA sequences encoding the same CDR3. The J gene is TRBJ2-7, the V gene TRBV9; possible D gene TRBD2, 5 bases. V lost 1 base to trimming and J lost 3 bases, with 11 bases between them. This CDR3 is built from 14 residues. Germline V gene lookup returns CDR1 SGDLS and CDR2 YYNGEE. DNA for the CDR3: TGTGCCAGCAGCGTAACGGGGTCTAGCTACGAGCAGTACTTC. Amino acid sequence: CASSVTGSSYEQYF.

The J gene is TRBJ1-5, the V gene TRBV27, with 7 bases matching TRBD1. Germline assignment: CDR1 MNHEY and CDR2 SMNVEV (reference sequence). The CDR3 is 14 residues long. The ends lost 6 bases at V and 7 bases at J; junction bases unmatched: 9. This CDR3 is CASSSDRVKQPQHF. The CDR3, as DNA: TGTGCCAGCAGCTCCGACAGGGTCAAGCAGCCCCAGCATTTT.

The chain combines TRBV16 with TRBJ1-2; possibly TRBD1 for D (5 bases). Trimming removed 2 bases from V and 8 bases from J, with 18 bases in between. The CDR3 covers 15 residues. Germline lookup yields CDR1 KGHSY and CDR2 FQNENV. This CDR3 is CASSQQDPSGIGYTF. The CDR3 region has the DNA TGTGCCAGCAGCCAACAAGATCCCTCAGGGATCGGCTACACCTTC.

The chain is built from TRBV3-1 (or the pseudogene TRBV3-2) and TRBJ2-1; D unclear. Germline CDR1 reads LGHDT; CDR2 reads YNNKEL (reference sequence). Trimming took 3 bases from V and 7 from J, leaving 7 bases between them. The CDR3 consists of 12 residues. CDR3 bases: TGTGCCAGCAGCCAGACGAGGAATGAGCAGTTCTTC. Translated, it gives CASSQTRNEQFF.

The chain is built from TRBV30 and TRBJ1-4; D gene unclear. Germline V gene sequence: CDR1 GTSNPN, CDR2 SVGIG (reference sequence). CDR3 size: 15 residues. With 1 base removed from V and 11 bases from J, the gap between germline ends came to 20 bases. The CDR3 sequence is CAWSDSTFFRGKLFF. The CDR3 bases are TGTGCCTGGAGTGATTCCACTTTCTTTAGAGGGAAACTGTTTTTT. Together with reference TRBV30 and TRBJ1-4, the CDR3 gives the full variable domain: SQTIHQWPATLVQPVGSPLSLECTVEGTSNPNLYWYRQAAGRGLQLLFYSVGIGQISSEVPQNLSASRPQDRQFILSSKKLLLSDSGFYLCAWSDSTFFRGKLFFGSGTQLSVL.

The V call is TRBV11-1, the J call TRBJ1-4; 11 nucleotides line up with TRBD1. CDR3 size: 15 residues. Germline-derived CDR1 and CDR2 are SGHAT and FQDESV (reference sequence). V was pared by 5 bases and J by 7 bases, with 6 bases of the junction left unmatched. The CDR3 is CASSKRTGGVEKLFF. CDR3 nucleotide sequence: TGTGCCAGCAGCAAGAGGACAGGGGGCGTTGAAAAACTGTTTTTT.

The genes are TRBV3-1 (or the pseudogene TRBV3-2) and TRBJ2-1; 10 bases line up with TRBD1. Germline CDR1 LGHDT, CDR2 YNNKEL (reference sequence). The trim removed 5 bases at V and 0 bases at J, leaving 4 bases unmatched. This CDR3 region has 16 residues. The CDR3 nucleotides read TGTGCCAGCAGCGGGACAGGGGCCTTCTCCTACAATGAGCAGTTCTTC. This gives the protein CASSGTGAFSYNEQFF.

This clone is a singleton in its sample. The chain is built from TRBV7-2 and TRBJ1-1; 8 bases fit TRBD1. The V gene end was trimmed by 1 base and the J gene end by 5 bases; junction bases not matched to a gene: 6. The CDR3 totals 15 residues. Germline V lookup: CDR1 SGHTA, CDR2 FQGNSA. The CDR3 nucleotides read TGTGCCAGCAGCTTAGTGTGGACAGGGAGGACTGAAGCTTTCTTT. Its protein is CASSLVWTGRTEAFF.

The rearrangement joins TRBV5-1 to TRBJ1-2; possibly TRBD1 for D (5 bases). The germline gives CDR1 SGHRS, CDR2 YFSETQ. Trimming shortened V by 4 bases and J by 1 base, and 11 bases separated the two germline ends. The CDR3 is 14 residues long. CDR3 DNA: TGCGCCAGCAGCATGTCGGGGGATAACTATGGCTACACCTTC. Translating gives CASSMSGDNYGYTF.